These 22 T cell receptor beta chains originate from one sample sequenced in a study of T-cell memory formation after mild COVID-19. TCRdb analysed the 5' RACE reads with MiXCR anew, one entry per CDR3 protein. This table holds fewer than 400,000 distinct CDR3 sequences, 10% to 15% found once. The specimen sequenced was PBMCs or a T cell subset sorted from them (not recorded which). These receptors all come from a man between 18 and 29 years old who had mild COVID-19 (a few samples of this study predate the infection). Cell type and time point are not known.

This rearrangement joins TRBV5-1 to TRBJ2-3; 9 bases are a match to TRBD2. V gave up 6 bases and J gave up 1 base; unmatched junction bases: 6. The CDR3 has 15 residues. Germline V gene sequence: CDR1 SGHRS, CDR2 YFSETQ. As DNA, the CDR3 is TGCGCCAGCACGGAGGTAGCGGGGGGCACAGATACGCAGTATTTT. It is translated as CASTEVAGGTDTQYF.

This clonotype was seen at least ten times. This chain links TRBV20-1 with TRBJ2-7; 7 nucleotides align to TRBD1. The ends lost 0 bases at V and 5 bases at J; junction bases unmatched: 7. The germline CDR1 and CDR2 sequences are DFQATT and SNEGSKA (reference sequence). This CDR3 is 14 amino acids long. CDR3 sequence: CSARDPGQLHEQYF. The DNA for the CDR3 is TGCAGTGCTAGAGATCCGGGACAGCTCCACGAGCAGTACTTC.

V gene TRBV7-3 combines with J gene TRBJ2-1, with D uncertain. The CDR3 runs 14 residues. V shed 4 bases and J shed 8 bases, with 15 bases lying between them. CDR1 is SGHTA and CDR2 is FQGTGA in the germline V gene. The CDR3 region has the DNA TGTGCCAGCAGCTCCGACTCGCTAGTTGATGAGCAGTTCTTC. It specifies CASSSDSLVDEQFF.

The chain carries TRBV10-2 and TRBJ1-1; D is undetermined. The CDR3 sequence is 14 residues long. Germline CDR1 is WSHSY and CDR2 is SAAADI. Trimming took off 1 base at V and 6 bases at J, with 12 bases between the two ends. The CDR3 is CASSEYFGRPEAFF. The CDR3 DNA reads TGCGCCAGCAGTGAGTATTTTGGTAGGCCTGAAGCTTTCTTT.

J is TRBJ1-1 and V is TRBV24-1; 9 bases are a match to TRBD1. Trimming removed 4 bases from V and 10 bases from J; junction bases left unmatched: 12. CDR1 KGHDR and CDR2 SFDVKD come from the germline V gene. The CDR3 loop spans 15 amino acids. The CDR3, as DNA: TGTGCCACCAGTGAGTCGGCCGGGACAGGGAATCGAGCTTTCTTT. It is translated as CATSESAGTGNRAFF.

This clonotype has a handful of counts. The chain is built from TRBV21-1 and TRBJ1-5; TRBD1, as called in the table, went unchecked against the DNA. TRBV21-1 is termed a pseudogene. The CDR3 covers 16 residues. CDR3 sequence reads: CASSKTRGVPNQPQHF. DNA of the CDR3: TGTGCCAGCAGCAAAACGCGGGGGGTACCCAATCAGCCCCAGCATTTT.

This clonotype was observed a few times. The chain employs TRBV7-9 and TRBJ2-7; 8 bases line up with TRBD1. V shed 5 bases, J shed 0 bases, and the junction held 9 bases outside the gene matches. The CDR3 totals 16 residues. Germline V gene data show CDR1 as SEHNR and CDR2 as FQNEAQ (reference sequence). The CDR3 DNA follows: TGTGCCAGCAGCCCGGGACAGGCGTCGGGCTCCTACGAGCAGTACTTC. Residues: CASSPGQASGSYEQYF.

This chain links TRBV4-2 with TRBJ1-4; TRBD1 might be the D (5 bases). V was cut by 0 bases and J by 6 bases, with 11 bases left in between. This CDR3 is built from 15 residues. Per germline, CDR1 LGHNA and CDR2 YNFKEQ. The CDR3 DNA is TGTGCCAGCAGCCAAGAAAGGACAAAGTATGAAAAACTGTTTTTT. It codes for CASSQERTKYEKLFF.

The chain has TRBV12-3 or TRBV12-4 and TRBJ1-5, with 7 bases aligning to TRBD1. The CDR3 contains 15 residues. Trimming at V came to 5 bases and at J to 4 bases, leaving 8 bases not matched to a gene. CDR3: CASSQDRLRNQPQHF. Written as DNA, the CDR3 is TGTGCCAGCAGTCAGGACAGGTTAAGGAATCAGCCCCAGCATTTT.

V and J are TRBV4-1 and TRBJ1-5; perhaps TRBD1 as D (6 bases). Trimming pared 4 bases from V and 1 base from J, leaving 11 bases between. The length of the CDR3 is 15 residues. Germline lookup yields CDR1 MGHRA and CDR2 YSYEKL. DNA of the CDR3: TGCGCCAGCAGCCCAGGGGAGATGAGCAATCAGCCCCAGCATTTT. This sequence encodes CASSPGEMSNQPQHF.

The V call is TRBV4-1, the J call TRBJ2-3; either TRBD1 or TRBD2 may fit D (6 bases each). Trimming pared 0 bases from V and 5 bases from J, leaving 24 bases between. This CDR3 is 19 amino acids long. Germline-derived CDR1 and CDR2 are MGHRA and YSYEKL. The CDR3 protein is CASSQEGGLGGGDRDTQYF. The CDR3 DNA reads TGCGCCAGCAGCCAAGAAGGAGGGCTCGGGGGCGGGGATAGAGATACGCAGTATTTT.

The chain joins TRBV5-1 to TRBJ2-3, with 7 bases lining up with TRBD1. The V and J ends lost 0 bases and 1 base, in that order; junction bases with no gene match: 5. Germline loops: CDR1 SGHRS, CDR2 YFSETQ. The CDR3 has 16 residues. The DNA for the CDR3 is TGCGCCAGCAGCTTGGTGACAGGGCACGGCACAGATACGCAGTATTTT. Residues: CASSLVTGHGTDTQYF.

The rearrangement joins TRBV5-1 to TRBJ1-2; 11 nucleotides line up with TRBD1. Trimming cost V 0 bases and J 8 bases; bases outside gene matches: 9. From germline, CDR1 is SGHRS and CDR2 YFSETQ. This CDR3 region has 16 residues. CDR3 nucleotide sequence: TGCGCCAGCAGCTTGGCCCGGGACAGGGGGGCCGCAGGCTACACCTTC. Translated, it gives CASSLARDRGAAGYTF. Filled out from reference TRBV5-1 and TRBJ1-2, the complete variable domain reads KAGVTQTPRYLIKTRGQQVTLSCSPISGHRSVSWYQQTPGQGLQFLFEYFSETQRNKGNFPGRFSGRQFSNSRSEMNVSTLELGDSALYLCASSLARDRGAAGYTFGSGTRLTVV.

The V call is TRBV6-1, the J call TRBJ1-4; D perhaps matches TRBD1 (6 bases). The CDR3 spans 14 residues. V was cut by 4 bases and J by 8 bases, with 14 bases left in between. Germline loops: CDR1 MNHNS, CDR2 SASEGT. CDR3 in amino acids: CASSGGVGGEKLFF. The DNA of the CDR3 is TGTGCCAGCAGTGGGGGCGTTGGGGGCGAAAAACTGTTTTTT.

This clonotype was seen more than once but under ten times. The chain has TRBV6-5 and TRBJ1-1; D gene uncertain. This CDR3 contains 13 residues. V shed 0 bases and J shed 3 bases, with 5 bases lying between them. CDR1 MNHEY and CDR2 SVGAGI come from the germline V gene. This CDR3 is CASSYSVDTEAFF. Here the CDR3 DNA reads TGTGCCAGCAGTTACTCGGTGGACACTGAAGCTTTCTTT.

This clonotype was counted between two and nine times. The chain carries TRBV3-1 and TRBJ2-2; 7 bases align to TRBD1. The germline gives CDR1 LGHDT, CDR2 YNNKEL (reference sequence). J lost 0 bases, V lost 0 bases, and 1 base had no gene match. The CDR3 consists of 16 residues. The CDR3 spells CASSQDTGANTGELFF. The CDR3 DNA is TGTGCCAGCAGCCAAGATACAGGGGCGAACACCGGGGAGCTGTTTTTT.

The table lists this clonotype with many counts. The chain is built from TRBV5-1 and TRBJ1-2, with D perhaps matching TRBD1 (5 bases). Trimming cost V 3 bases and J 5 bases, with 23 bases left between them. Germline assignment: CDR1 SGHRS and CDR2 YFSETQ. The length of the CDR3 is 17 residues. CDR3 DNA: TGCGCCAGCAGCTCTTCATACGGACAAGCTTTGAGTTATGGCTACACCTTC. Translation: CASSSSYGQALSYGYTF.

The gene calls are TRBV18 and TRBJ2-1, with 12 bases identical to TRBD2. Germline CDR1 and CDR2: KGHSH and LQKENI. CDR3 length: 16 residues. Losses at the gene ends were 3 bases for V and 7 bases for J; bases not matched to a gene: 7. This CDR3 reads CASSPRGLAGRNEQFF. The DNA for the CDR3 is TGTGCCAGCTCACCCCGAGGACTAGCGGGGAGGAATGAGCAGTTCTTC.

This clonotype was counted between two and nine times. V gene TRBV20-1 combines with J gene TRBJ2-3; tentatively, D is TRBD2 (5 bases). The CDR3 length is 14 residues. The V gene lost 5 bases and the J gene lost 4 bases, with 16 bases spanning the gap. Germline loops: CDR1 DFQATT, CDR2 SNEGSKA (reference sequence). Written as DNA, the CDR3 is TGCAGTGCTTCCCGAGGCCCCGGGGCAGATACGCAGTATTTT. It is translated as CSASRGPGADTQYF.

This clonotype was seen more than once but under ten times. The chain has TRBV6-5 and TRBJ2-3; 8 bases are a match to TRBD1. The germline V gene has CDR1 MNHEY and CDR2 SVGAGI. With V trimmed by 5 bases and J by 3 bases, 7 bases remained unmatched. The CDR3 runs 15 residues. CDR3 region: CASSQGASGTDTQYF. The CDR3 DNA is TGTGCCAGCAGTCAGGGGGCGAGTGGGACAGATACGCAGTATTTT.

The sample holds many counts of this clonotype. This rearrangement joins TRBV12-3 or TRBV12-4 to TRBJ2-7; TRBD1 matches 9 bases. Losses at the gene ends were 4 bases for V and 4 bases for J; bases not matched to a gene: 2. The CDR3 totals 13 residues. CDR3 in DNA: TGTGCCAGCAGTTACGACAGGGGGTACGAGCAGTACTTC. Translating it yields CASSYDRGYEQYF.

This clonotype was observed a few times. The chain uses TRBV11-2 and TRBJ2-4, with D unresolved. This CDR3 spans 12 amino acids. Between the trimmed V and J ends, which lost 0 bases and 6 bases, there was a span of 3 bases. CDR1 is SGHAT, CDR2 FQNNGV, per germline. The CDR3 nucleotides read TGTGCCAGCAGCTTAGAAAGAAACATTCAGTACTTC. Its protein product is CASSLERNIQYF. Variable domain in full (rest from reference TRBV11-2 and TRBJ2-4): EAGVAQSPRYKIIEKRQSVAFWCNPISGHATLYWYQQILGQGPKLLIQFQNNGVVDDSQLPKDRFSAERLKGVDSTLKIQPAKLEDSAVYLCASSLERNIQYFGAGTRLSVL.